The 18 T cell receptor beta chains below all came from one sample that was sequenced in a study of T cells in Graves' hyperthyroidism and ophthalmopathy. TCR beta CDR3 region amplification was performed from RNA transcripts. The HTBI primer set served for first-round RT-PCR of the TCR CDR3. TCRdb called the multiplex PCR reads again in MiXCR, with one record for every CDR3 protein. The data hold some 420,000 distinct CDR3 sequences, with roughly an eighth observed a single time. The sample consisted of blood. The receptor source for this set is a woman in her late teens or twenties with Graves' hyperthyroidism.

The sample holds many counts of this clonotype. The rearrangement joins TRBV4-3 to TRBJ2-7, with TRBD2 matching over 14 bases. V shed 6 bases, J shed 6 bases, and the junction held 4 bases outside the gene matches. This CDR3 spans 14 amino acids. Germline values: CDR1 LGHNA, CDR2 YSLEER. As DNA, the CDR3 is TGCGCCAGCAGTTTCGGACTAGCGGGAGGCGAGCAGTACTTC. It encodes CASSFGLAGGEQYF.

This clonotype has ten or more counts. V usage is TRBV5-6 and J usage is TRBJ2-1, with 7 bases matching TRBD1. The length of the CDR3 is 16 residues. Trimming removed 4 bases from V and 4 bases from J; junction bases left unmatched: 11. Germline assignment: CDR1 SGHDT and CDR2 YYEEEE. CDR3 DNA: TGTGCCAGCAGCCCCAGGAGAGGGGACAGATACAATGAGCAGTTCTTC. Amino acids: CASSPRRGDRYNEQFF.

This clonotype showed up just a few times. CDR3 sequence: CATSGQRNTEAFF. In DNA form, the CDR3 reads TGTGCCACCAGTGGGCAGAGGAACACTGAAGCTTTCTTT. V gene TRBV24-1 combines with J gene TRBJ1-1, with unresolved D. The germline V and J ends were trimmed by 5 bases and 1 base, with 7 bases remaining between them. The CDR3 is 13 residues long. Germline V CDR1 and CDR2: KGHDR, SFDVKD.

In the case of this clonotype: An end of the junction does not agree with germline; a read error may underlie this. The rearrangement links TRBV5-1 to TRBJ2-4, with 8 bases matching TRBD1. Germline values: CDR1 SGHRS, CDR2 YFSETQ. This CDR3 is 15 amino acids long. The chain's CDR3 is CASGLTAGGQNIQYF. CDR3 bases: TGCGCCAGCGGCTTGACGGCAGGGGGCCAAAACATTCAGTACTTC. The full variable domain, rest sourced from reference TRBV5-1 and TRBJ2-4, is KAGVTQTPRYLIKTRGQQVTLSCSPISGHRSVSWYQQTPGQGLQFLFEYFSETQRNKGNFPGRFSGRQFSNSRSEMNVSTLELGDSALYLCASGLTAGGQNIQYFGAGTRLSVL.

This clonotype was recorded many times. This chain uses TRBV20-1 with TRBJ2-1; D is perhaps TRBD2 (6 bases). Trimming removed 7 bases from V and 3 bases from J, with 13 bases in between. This CDR3 has 13 residues. Germline V gene lookup returns CDR1 DFQATT and CDR2 SNEGSKA (reference sequence). The DNA of the CDR3 is TGCAGTGGAAGACCCGGGGGCTACAATGAGCAGTTCTTC. Translating it yields CSGRPGGYNEQFF.

This clonotype was recorded many times. V and J are TRBV7-2 and TRBJ1-6, with 7 positions matching TRBD1. Per the germline V gene, CDR1 is SGHTA and CDR2 is FQGNSA. J lost 7 bases, V lost 6 bases, and 6 bases had no gene match. There are 14 residues in the CDR3. The CDR3 coding sequence is TGTGCCAGCAGGCCGGGACAGATCAATTCACCCCTCCACTTT. Protein: CASRPGQINSPLHF.

The chain combines TRBV27 with TRBJ2-1; D is perhaps TRBD1 (6 bases). The CDR3 loop spans 16 amino acids. CDR1 and CDR2 from the germline V gene are MNHEY and SMNVEV (reference sequence). Trimming pared 2 bases from V and 6 bases from J, leaving 17 bases between. CDR3 bases: TGTGCCAGCAGTTTAGAAACAGGGCCTTTCGTCAATGAGCAGTTCTTC. Its translation: CASSLETGPFVNEQFF.

Many counts were recorded for this clonotype. The rearrangement links TRBV28 to TRBJ2-7, with D perhaps assigned TRBD1 or TRBD2 (7 bases each). Per germline, CDR1 MDHEN and CDR2 SYDVKM. This CDR3 has 16 amino acids. Trimming removed 8 bases from V and 2 bases from J, with 22 bases in between. CDR3 region: CASSEGGAGGAYEQYF. The CDR3 region has the DNA TGTGCCAGCTCCGAGGGGGGTGCAGGGGGGGCCTACGAGCAGTACTTC.

This clonotype occurred many times. The chain's CDR3 is CSAPRQSQETQYF. The CDR3 nucleotides read TGCAGTGCCCCCAGACAGTCGCAAGAGACCCAGTACTTC. The rearrangement joins TRBV20-1 to TRBJ2-5; tentatively, D is TRBD1 (5 bases). This CDR3 comprises 13 residues. Trimming cost V 6 bases and J 2 bases, with 13 bases left between them. Germline values: CDR1 DFQATT, CDR2 SNEGSKA (reference sequence).

J is TRBJ1-1 and V is TRBV19, with D perhaps matching TRBD1 (6 bases). The CDR3 sequence is 15 residues long. Trimming took off 2 bases at V and 1 base at J, with 11 bases between the two ends. The germline CDR1 and CDR2 sequences are LNHDA and SQIVND (reference sequence). The CDR3 nucleotides read TGTGCCAGTAGTATATTGGACAGACGGAACACTGAAGCTTTCTTT. Its translation: CASSILDRRNTEAFF. Full variable domain (outside the CDR3, taken from reference TRBV19 and TRBJ1-1): DGGITQSPKYLFRKEGQNVTLSCEQNLNHDAMYWYRQDPGQGLRLIYYSQIVNDFQKGDIAEGYSVSREKKESFPLTVTSAQKNPTAFYLCASSILDRRNTEAFFGQGTRLTVV.

This clonotype was observed many times. V usage is TRBV15 and J usage is TRBJ2-1; 9 nucleotides align to TRBD1. The V gene end was trimmed by 1 base and the J gene end by 8 bases; junction bases not matched to a gene: 3. The CDR3 has 14 amino acids. Germline V gene sequence: CDR1 LNHNV, CDR2 YYDKDF (reference sequence). The CDR3 nucleotides read TGTGCCACCAGCAGAGTAACAGGGGGCCATGAGCAGTTCTTC. Amino acids: CATSRVTGGHEQFF.

The table lists this clonotype with many counts. The chain recombines TRBV5-1 with TRBJ1-1; TRBD1 matches at 7 bases. This CDR3 has 13 amino acids. Trimming removed 0 bases from V and 9 bases from J; junction bases left unmatched: 5. Germline V gene sequence: CDR1 SGHRS, CDR2 YFSETQ. The CDR3 sequence: CASSLEQGRQAFF. The CDR3, as DNA: TGCGCCAGCAGCTTGGAACAGGGGAGGCAAGCTTTCTTT.

In its sample, this clonotype was seen many times. This rearrangement joins TRBV28 to TRBJ2-7; TRBD1 might be the D (6 bases). Trimming left V 6 bases short and J 1 base short, with 10 bases between. Germline loops: CDR1 MDHEN, CDR2 SYDVKM. This CDR3 region has 13 residues. The CDR3 region has the DNA TGTGCCAGCAGGCCGACAGGTTCCTACGAGCAGTACTTC. Its translation: CASRPTGSYEQYF.

The table lists this clonotype with many counts. The chain uses TRBV6-2 or TRBV6-3 and TRBJ1-5; 12 nucleotides line up with TRBD1. CDR3 length: 16 amino acids. From germline, CDR1 is MNHEY and CDR2 SVGEGT. Unmatched junction bases numbered 9, after V lost 6 bases and J lost 6 bases. The CDR3 DNA follows: TGTGCCAGCAGACACCAGGGACAGGGGGCCGCTCAGCCCCAGCATTTT. Its translation is CASRHQGQGAAQPQHF.

In this sample, this clonotype turned up many times. This rearrangement joins TRBV28 to TRBJ1-2; D might be TRBD1 (5 bases). This CDR3 region has 15 residues. CDR1 and CDR2 (germline): MDHEN, SYDVKM. The V end lost 6 bases, the J end lost 8 bases, and 22 bases lay between the germline ends. The CDR3 DNA follows: TGTGCCAGCAGCACCCTGAGGGGTTCATTCGAAGGCTACACCTTC. Protein: CASSTLRGSFEGYTF.

In its sample, this clonotype was seen many times. The chain is built from TRBV4-1 and TRBJ2-2; TRBD1 agrees at 8 bases. V gave up 3 bases and J gave up 4 bases; unmatched junction bases: 4. Germline CDR1 reads MGHRA; CDR2 reads YSYEKL. The CDR3 spans 15 residues. CDR3 in DNA: TGCGCCAGCAGCCAGGGACAGGCAGTCACCGGGGAGCTGTTTTTT. It is translated as CASSQGQAVTGELFF.

The V and J genes are TRBV6-1 and TRBJ1-1, with TRBD1 matching over 7 bases. Losses at the gene ends were 4 bases for V and 11 bases for J; bases not matched to a gene: 13. The CDR3 runs to 14 residues. Germline loops: CDR1 MNHNS, CDR2 SASEGT. The CDR3 protein is CASSALRTGLRAFF. In DNA, the CDR3 is TGTGCCAGCAGTGCTTTACGGACAGGCCTCAGGGCTTTCTTT.

The sample holds a few counts of this clonotype. The genes are TRBV29-1 and TRBJ2-3; D gene ambiguous. V lost 4 bases and J 0 bases, leaving 11 bases between the germline ends. Germline CDR1 SQVTM, CDR2 ANQGSEA. The CDR3 consists of 14 residues. CDR3 protein: CSVAVLTSTDTQYF. The CDR3, as DNA: TGCAGCGTTGCGGTACTAACTAGCACAGATACGCAGTATTTT.